The 26 T cell receptor beta chains given below trace back to one sample, sequenced in a study of chemoradiotherapy in HPV16-positive cancers (dated 2022 in TCRdb). Preparation of the library involved the immunoSEQ multiplex PCR assay. Sourced from immuneACCESS, this table was stored by TCRdb with only in-frame sequences that have V and J called. A share of the clones is absent; for the studies checked, an unresolved V gene accounts for under half, and the remainder has no known explanation. The sample table holds approximately 15,000 clones, of which approximately 89% were seen once. The ten largest account for roughly 4.5% of the sample. The specimen was tumor tissue, collected from a patient who underwent chemoradiotherapy. The receptors were sampled from a human donor with HPV-associated anogenital cancer.

This chain connects TRBV7-8 to TRBJ2-2; TRBD2 agrees at 7 bases. The CDR3 runs to 16 residues. Per the germline V gene, CDR1 is SGHVS and CDR2 is FQNEAQ. Germline trimming cut 2 bases from V and 5 bases from J; bases unmatched to any gene: 8. DNA for the CDR3: TGTGCCAGCAGCTTACGCGCTAGCGGAAGGACCGGGGAGCTGTTTTTT. Protein sequence: CASSLRASGRTGELFF.

The chain recombines TRBV7-9 with TRBJ2-1; D remains ambiguous. V lost 5 bases and J lost 2, with 4 bases in between. Per the germline V gene, CDR1 is SEHNR and CDR2 is FQNEAQ (reference sequence). This CDR3 has 12 residues. The CDR3 spells CASSGAYNEQFF. The DNA of the CDR3 is TGTGCCAGCAGCGGGGCCTACAATGAGCAGTTCTTC.

This sequence joins TRBV27 and TRBJ2-2; 9 bases agree with TRBD1. The V gene's germline CDR1 is MNHEY and CDR2 SMNVEV (reference sequence). CDR3 length: 16 residues. Germline trimming cut 6 bases from V and 0 bases from J; bases unmatched to any gene: 5. The CDR3 DNA reads TGTGCCAGCAGCCCAGGACAGGGGACGAACACCGGGGAGCTGTTTTTT. This codes for CASSPGQGTNTGELFF.

This clone was found a few times. The chain carries TRBV7-9 and TRBJ1-1, with D possibly being TRBD1 (5 bases). The germline gives CDR1 SEHNR, CDR2 FQNEAQ (reference sequence). V dropped 2 bases and J dropped 0 bases, with 10 bases sitting between them. This CDR3 is built from 15 residues. The CDR3 DNA follows: TGTGCCAGCAGCTTATCTACAGGCATGAACACTGAAGCTTTCTTT. Translated, it gives CASSLSTGMNTEAFF.

The chain is built from TRBV7-9 and TRBJ2-5; D remains unclear. V lost 5 bases and J 2 bases, leaving 12 bases between the germline ends. From germline, CDR1 is SEHNR and CDR2 FQNEAQ (reference sequence). The CDR3 is 14 residues long. The CDR3 reads CASSQDKEQETQYF. The CDR3 DNA reads TGTGCCAGCAGCCAAGACAAGGAACAAGAGACCCAGTACTTC.

The chain is built from TRBV7-8 and TRBJ2-1, with 7 bases identical to TRBD2. V was clipped by 3 bases and J by 2 bases; unmatched bases: 4. The CDR3 contains 15 residues. Germline assignment: CDR1 SGHVS and CDR2 FQNEAQ. This chain's CDR3 is CASSFRLATYNEQFF. The CDR3 coding sequence is TGTGCCAGCAGCTTCCGACTAGCAACCTACAATGAGCAGTTCTTC.

This clone showed up just once. The chain joins TRBV5-6 to TRBJ1-2; D remains ambiguous. Trimming took off 4 bases at V and 7 bases at J, with 17 bases between the two ends. This CDR3 is 14 amino acids long. Germline V CDR1 and CDR2: SGHDT, YYEEEE. DNA for the CDR3: TGTGCCAGCAGCCTCGGGTTTCATTCTCGTGGCTACACCTTC. Protein product: CASSLGFHSRGYTF.

V usage is TRBV5-1 and J usage is TRBJ1-4; TRBD1 might be the D (5 bases). Germline V gene sequence: CDR1 SGHRS, CDR2 YFSETQ. The CDR3 length is 15 residues. Trimming removed 4 bases at V and 8 bases at J, with 18 bases between. CDR3 region: CASSPGSGTVEKLFF. CDR3 DNA sequence: TGCGCCAGCAGCCCGGGGAGTGGGACGGTAGAAAAACTGTTTTTT.

The rearrangement uses TRBV7-9 and TRBJ2-3; D remains ambiguous. CDR3 length: 14 amino acids. V was clipped by 3 bases and J by 4 bases, with 11 bases between them. The germline V gene encodes CDR1 SEHNR and CDR2 FQNEAQ (reference sequence). DNA of the CDR3: TGTGCCAGCAGCTTCGGCACCCAGGCAGATACGCAGTATTTT. This gives the protein CASSFGTQADTQYF.

J is TRBJ1-3 and V is TRBV13; the match to TRBD1 covers 8 bases. The CDR3 runs to 15 residues. The ends lost 3 bases at V and 4 bases at J; junction bases unmatched: 5. CDR1 PRHDT and CDR2 FYEKMQ come from the germline V gene (reference sequence). The CDR3 region is CASSFGRGLGNTIYF. The CDR3 DNA reads as TGTGCCAGCAGCTTCGGCAGGGGGCTGGGAAACACCATATATTTT.

V is TRBV30 and J is TRBJ2-7; D perhaps matches TRBD1 (6 bases). V was pared by 6 bases and J by 6 bases, with 12 bases between. Germline CDR1 is GTSNPN and CDR2 is SVGIG (reference sequence). The CDR3 has 11 amino acids. This CDR3 is CACLQGREQYF. CDR3 in DNA: TGTGCCTGTTTACAGGGACGCGAGCAGTACTTC. The full variable domain, completed using reference TRBV30 and TRBJ2-7, is SQTIHQWPATLVQPVGSPLSLECTVEGTSNPNLYWYRQAAGRGLQLLFYSVGIGQISSEVPQNLSASRPQDRQFILSSKKLLLSDSGFYLCACLQGREQYFGPGTRLTVT.

The chain links TRBV6-1 to TRBJ2-1; 10 nucleotides line up with TRBD2. Trimming took 8 bases from V and 6 from J; bases not matched to a gene: 7. Germline assignment: CDR1 MNHNS and CDR2 SASEGT. The CDR3 runs to 14 residues. CDR3 coding DNA: TGTGCCAGCGGGTTGAGCGGGAGGGGCAATGAGCAGTTCTTC. Translated, it gives CASGLSGRGNEQFF.

CDR3 coding DNA: TGTGCCAGCAGCTTGTTGAACACCGGGGAGCTGTTTTTT. Translated: CASSLLNTGELFF. The genes are TRBV5-4 and TRBJ2-2, with unresolved D. CDR1 is SGHNT, CDR2 YYREEE, per germline (reference sequence). The CDR3 runs to 13 residues. Trimming stripped 1 base from V and 1 base from J, with 2 bases between.

This clone was recorded only once. This sequence joins TRBV2 and TRBJ1-4; 9 bases line up with TRBD1. V lost 10 bases and J lost 3; bases outside the gene matches: 9. Germline V gene data show CDR1 as SNHLY and CDR2 as FYNNEI. This CDR3 comprises 15 residues. The CDR3: CATQTGGAANEKLFF. CDR3 bases: TGTGCCACACAAACAGGGGGCGCAGCTAATGAAAAACTGTTTTTT.

The chain joins TRBV9 to TRBJ2-2; D gene unclear. Trimming pared 3 bases from V and 2 bases from J, leaving 8 bases between. Per the germline V gene, CDR1 is SGDLS and CDR2 is YYNGEE. The CDR3 is 14 residues long. The CDR3 spells CASSATINTGELFF. Written as DNA, the CDR3 is TGTGCCAGCAGCGCGACCATTAACACCGGGGAGCTGTTTTTT.

DNA for the CDR3: TGTGCCACCTCAGCGGGAGGGAGGACCGGGGAGCTGTTTTTT. The encoded protein is CATSAGGRTGELFF. V gene TRBV28 combines with J gene TRBJ2-2, with 10 bases aligning to TRBD2. V was pared by 10 bases and J by 5 bases, with 7 bases of the junction left unmatched. Germline lookup yields CDR1 MDHEN and CDR2 SYDVKM. The CDR3 consists of 14 residues.

This clone was seen only a few times. The V gene is TRBV6-5, the J gene TRBJ2-7; TRBD2 matches 12 bases. Germline V gene data show CDR1 as MNHEY and CDR2 as SVGAGI. CDR3 size: 14 residues. V trimming: 6 bases; J trimming: 4 bases; junction bases outside the gene matches: 4. CDR3 bases: TGTGCCAGCAGCGCCGGGACTAGCGGGTACGAGCAGTACTTC. Its protein product is CASSAGTSGYEQYF.

This chain links TRBV15 with TRBJ2-1; D unresolved. V was cut by 2 bases and J by 4 bases, with 3 bases left in between. This CDR3 is 12 amino acids long. CDR1 is LNHNV, CDR2 YYDKDF, per germline (reference sequence). This CDR3 is CATSRLYNEQFF. The DNA of the CDR3 is TGTGCCACCAGCAGATTATACAATGAGCAGTTCTTC.

Worth noting for this clone: A read error may produce the germline difference seen at one junction end. The J gene is TRBJ1-1, the V gene TRBV19, with 7 bases identical to TRBD1. The CDR3 runs to 14 residues. From germline, CDR1 is LNHDA and CDR2 SQIVND (reference sequence). The chain's CDR3 is CASSIGDRVLEAFF. CDR3 coding DNA: TGTGCCAGTAGCATAGGCGACAGGGTTCTTGAAGCTTTCTTT.

This rearrangement joins TRBV27 to TRBJ2-3; 13 positions agree with TRBD2. Germline V gene lookup returns CDR1 MNHEY and CDR2 SMNVEV (reference sequence). Germline trimming cut 6 bases from V and 15 bases from J; bases unmatched to any gene: 15. The CDR3 has 15 residues. The CDR3 sequence is CASSLLAGGRPVLYF. CDR3 coding DNA: TGTGCCAGCAGCCTACTAGCGGGAGGGCGCCCTGTTCTTTATTTT.

The chain employs TRBV7-3 and TRBJ1-1, with no clear D. This CDR3 contains 14 residues. The germline gives CDR1 SGHTA, CDR2 FQGTGA. V lost 5 bases and J 9 bases, leaving 19 bases between the germline ends. The CDR3 nucleotides are TGTGCCAGCAGCCACCCCGGCGCGGATCGGAAAGCTTTCTTT. Translation: CASSHPGADRKAFF.

The chain links TRBV7-3 to TRBJ2-1; weak D call: TRBD2 (6 bases). The germline V gene encodes CDR1 SGHTA and CDR2 FQGTGA. Trimming removed 6 bases from V and 13 bases from J, with 16 bases in between. This CDR3 is 12 amino acids long. The CDR3 protein is CASSGRLECQFF. CDR3 coding DNA: TGTGCCAGCAGTGGGAGACTAGAGTGCCAGTTCTTC.

The rearrangement uses TRBV7-6 and TRBJ2-1; TRBD2 is a possible D gene (6 bases). The CDR3 loop spans 14 amino acids. Trimming stripped 3 bases from V and 3 bases from J, with 9 bases between. CDR1 SGHVS and CDR2 FNYEAQ come from the germline V gene. The CDR3: CASSLRRDYNEQFF. The CDR3 region has the DNA TGTGCCAGCAGCTTGAGGCGGGACTACAATGAGCAGTTCTTC.

The chain combines TRBV6-1 with TRBJ1-2; tentatively, D is TRBD1 (6 bases). The CDR3 runs 13 residues. Germline-derived CDR1 and CDR2 are MNHNS and SASEGT. Trimming left V 5 bases short and J 6 bases short, with 13 bases between. The CDR3 nucleotides read TGTGCCAGCAGTCCCCTAGGGGGGCATGGCTACACCTTC. This codes for CASSPLGGHGYTF.

The chain is built from TRBV27 and TRBJ2-7; D gene ambiguous. The germline V and J ends were trimmed by 10 bases and 0 bases, with 16 bases remaining between them. The CDR3 consists of 14 residues. CDR1 is MNHEY and CDR2 is SMNVEV in the germline V gene (reference sequence). CDR3 region: CATRLESHSYEQYF. CDR3 nucleotides: TGTGCCACCCGCCTGGAGAGTCACTCCTACGAGCAGTACTTC.

This chain uses TRBV13 with TRBJ2-1; perhaps TRBD1 as D (5 bases). The CDR3 consists of 14 residues. V was pared by 2 bases and J by 8 bases, with 13 bases between. Germline CDR1 PRHDT, CDR2 FYEKMQ (reference sequence). The CDR3 nucleotides read TGTGCCAGCAGCTTAAAGGGGCTAGTCTATGAGCAGTTCTTC. This gives the protein CASSLKGLVYEQFF. The entire variable domain, with the rest obtained from reference TRBV13 and TRBJ2-1, is as follows: AAGVIQSPRHLIKEKRETATLKCYPIPRHDTVYWYQQGPGQDPQFLISFYEKMQSDKGSIPDRFSAQQFSDYHSELNMSSLELGDSALYFCASSLKGLVYEQFFGPGTRLTVL.